The clone carrying this T cell receptor beta chain was picked up a small number of times. This entry comes from a study of OX40 agonist ivuxolimab in advanced cancers. This CDR3 has 15 residues. V was clipped by 4 bases and J by 3 bases; unmatched bases: 8. Per the germline V gene, CDR1 is LGHNA and CDR2 is YNFKEQ. Profiling relied on immunoSEQ multiplex PCR, and the TCRdb table lists in-frame clones only, not all of them. The table records tens of thousands of clones, approximately 86% of them present only once. This receptor was taken from an adult with an advanced solid tumor such as melanoma, head and neck, liver or kidney cancer. The sequencing used CD4+ or CD8+ T cells sorted from blood, collected in a trial of the OX40 agonist ivuxolimab. The rearrangement joins TRBV4-2 to TRBJ2-5; 7 nucleotides align to TRBD1. The CDR3 loop is CASSRSRGPEETQYF. CDR3 nucleotide sequence: TGTGCCAGCAGCCGTAGTAGGGGGCCTGAAGAGACCCAGTACTTC.